The 19 T cell receptor beta chains below all came from one sample that was sequenced in a study of cytomegalovirus exposure and HLA in healthy donors. It was with 60 Vbeta and 13 Jbeta primers that the PCR ran. Sequencing was performed with immunoSEQ multiplex PCR; in TCRdb, only in-frame clones are kept and a portion is missing. The sample lists about 200,000 clones; 86% were seen once. Sequences were obtained from PBMCs. The receptors come from a woman aged 30 to 39 in good health and CMV-seronegative.

This clone appeared a single time. The chain employs TRBV5-6 and TRBJ1-2, with a possible D match to TRBD1 (5 bases). CDR3 length equals 15 residues. Germline V gene data show CDR1 as SGHDT and CDR2 as YYEEEE. The V gene lost 0 bases and the J gene lost 4 bases, with 13 bases spanning the gap. The DNA for the CDR3 is TGTGCCAGCAGCTTGGATCTGGGTCAGGGCTATGGCTACACCTTC. This codes for CASSLDLGQGYGYTF. Full variable domain (outside the CDR3, taken from reference TRBV5-6 and TRBJ1-2): DAGVTQSPTHLIKTRGQQVTLRCSPKSGHDTVSWYQQALGQGPQFIFQYYEEEERQRGNFPDRFSGHQFPNYSSELNVNALLLGDSALYLCASSLDLGQGYGYTFGSGTRLTVV.

The chain joins TRBV19 to TRBJ2-1, with 9 nucleotides matching TRBD2. Germline loops: CDR1 LNHDA, CDR2 SQIVND (reference sequence). Germline trimming cut 4 bases from V and 6 bases from J; bases unmatched to any gene: 4. There are 14 residues in the CDR3. CDR3 sequence: CASSKGLAINEQFF. Written as DNA, the CDR3 is TGTGCCAGTAGTAAGGGACTAGCCATCAATGAGCAGTTCTTC.

V and J are TRBV5-1 and TRBJ1-1, with no clear D. V lost 3 bases, J lost 4 bases, and 10 bases lay in between. The CDR3 runs 13 residues. The germline CDR1 and CDR2 sequences are SGHRS and YFSETQ. CDR3 in amino acids: CASSSRPGTEAFF. CDR3 DNA sequence: TGCGCCAGCAGCTCTAGACCGGGCACTGAAGCTTTCTTT.

The gene calls are TRBV5-1 and TRBJ2-7; tentatively, D is TRBD1 (6 bases). Germline lookup yields CDR1 SGHRS and CDR2 YFSETQ. The CDR3 spans 14 residues. Trimming removed 1 base at V and 4 bases at J, with 12 bases between. CDR3 DNA sequence: TGCGCCAGCAGCTTGACAGGGTCGGAATACGAGCAGTACTTC. Amino acid sequence: CASSLTGSEYEQYF.

This clone turned up a few times. This rearrangement joins TRBV29-1 to TRBJ2-5; TRBD1 aligns across 10 bases. The CDR3 consists of 15 residues. V was clipped by 6 bases and J by 5 bases; unmatched bases: 12. The germline V gene encodes CDR1 SQVTM and CDR2 ANQGSEA. The DNA for the CDR3 is TGCAGCGTCTCAAGACAGGGGGCTGTCCGGGAGACCCAGTACTTC. Its translation is CSVSRQGAVRETQYF.

The chain joins TRBV13 to TRBJ1-2; D is possibly TRBD1 (5 bases). Trimming left V 10 bases short and J 8 bases short, with 17 bases between. CDR1 is PRHDT, CDR2 FYEKMQ, per germline (reference sequence). This CDR3 comprises 12 residues. For the CDR3, the DNA is TGTGCCACCGCCCCCCCAGGGCAAGGCTACACCTTC. This gives the protein CATAPPGQGYTF.

The CDR3 sequence: CSVLAGTENNEQFF. The CDR3 DNA reads as TGCAGCGTTTTAGCCGGGACAGAAAACAATGAGCAGTTCTTC. J is TRBJ2-1 and V is TRBV29-1; 7 bases fit TRBD1. Trimming cost V 5 bases and J 5 bases; bases outside gene matches: 9. There are 14 residues in the CDR3. The germline V gene encodes CDR1 SQVTM and CDR2 ANQGSEA.

This clone has only one observation. For the CDR3, the DNA is TGTGCCAGCAGTTTACTCGTTCAGCCCCAGCATTTT. It is translated as CASSLLVQPQHF. This rearrangement joins TRBV28 to TRBJ1-5, with D hard to call. In germline, CDR1 is MDHEN, CDR2 SYDVKM. The V end was cut by 2 bases, the J end by 6 bases, with 5 bases between. The CDR3 contains 12 residues.

This chain joins TRBV7-8 and TRBJ2-1; D perhaps matches TRBD1 (6 bases). The V gene lost 8 bases and the J gene lost 6 bases, with 14 bases spanning the gap. Germline loops: CDR1 SGHVS, CDR2 FQNEAQ. This CDR3 is built from 13 residues. This CDR3 is CASGPNRVNEQFF. The CDR3 bases are TGTGCCAGCGGACCAAACAGGGTCAATGAGCAGTTCTTC.

The rearrangement links TRBV6-5 to TRBJ2-2; no definite D call. CDR1 and CDR2 from the germline V gene are MNHEY and SVGAGI. V was clipped by 0 bases and J by 7 bases, with 15 bases between them. CDR3 length: 16 amino acids. CDR3 bases: TGTGCCAGCAGTTACTCGTCACTGTCGTCAATCGGGGAGCTGTTTTTT. Its protein is CASSYSSLSSIGELFF.

The genes are TRBV5-4 and TRBJ2-7, with 8 bases fitting TRBD1. In germline, CDR1 is SGHNT, CDR2 YYREEE (reference sequence). The CDR3 runs to 16 residues. V shed 4 bases and J 1 base; nucleotides not matched to a gene: 10. The CDR3, as DNA: TGTGCCAGCAGCCCAGACGCCGGGACAGGATCCTACGAGCAGTACTTC. Translation gives CASSPDAGTGSYEQYF. Full variable domain (missing parts from reference TRBV5-4 and TRBJ2-7): ETGVTQSPTHLIKTRGQQVTLRCSSQSGHNTVSWYQQALGQGPQFIFQYYREEENGRGNFPPRFSGLQFPNYSSELNVNALELDDSALYLCASSPDAGTGSYEQYFGPGTRLTVT.

The chain links TRBV2 to TRBJ2-1, with D uncertain. The V end lost 4 bases, the J end lost 4 bases, and 14 bases lay between the germline ends. The V gene's germline CDR1 is SNHLY and CDR2 FYNNEI. The CDR3 runs 15 residues. Here the CDR3 DNA reads TGTGCCAGCAGTGCCGTACTGTCCCTTTACAATGAGCAGTTCTTC. As protein: CASSAVLSLYNEQFF. Drawing the rest from reference TRBV2 and TRBJ2-1, the complete variable domain is EPEVTQTPSHQVTQMGQEVILRCVPISNHLYFYWYRQILGQKVEFLVSFYNNEISEKSEIFDDQFSVERPDGSNFTLKIRSTKLEDSAMYFCASSAVLSLYNEQFFGPGTRLTVL.

This clone was seen a few times. The chain is built from TRBV7-2 and TRBJ2-7, with 12 positions matching TRBD2. The ends lost 5 bases at V and 1 base at J; junction bases unmatched: 6. The germline CDR1 and CDR2 sequences are SGHTA and FQGNSA. CDR3 length equals 16 residues. The CDR3 DNA is TGTGCCAGCAGCCGTGGACTAGCGGGGAAGTCCTACGAGCAGTACTTC. It encodes CASSRGLAGKSYEQYF.

The chain employs TRBV13 and TRBJ2-7; TRBD2 matches at 10 bases. The CDR3 is made up of 14 amino acids. Germline V gives CDR1 PRHDT, CDR2 FYEKMQ (reference sequence). The V gene end was trimmed by 4 bases and the J gene end by 5 bases; junction bases not matched to a gene: 5. This CDR3 reads CASSSASGRDEQYF. The CDR3 coding sequence is TGTGCCAGCAGCTCCGCTAGCGGGAGAGACGAGCAGTACTTC.

This chain joins TRBV9 and TRBJ2-1; a weak D match, TRBD2 (5 bases). Germline CDR1 SGDLS, CDR2 YYNGEE. The CDR3 has 14 amino acids. The ends were cut back, 0 bases at V and 5 bases at J, with 9 bases in the middle. CDR3 nucleotide sequence: TGTGCCAGCAGCGTAGCGGGATCTAACAATGAGCAGTTCTTC. It is translated as CASSVAGSNNEQFF.

The chain uses TRBV11-2 and TRBJ2-5, with 11 bases identical to TRBD2. This CDR3 comprises 15 residues. The germline V gene encodes CDR1 SGHAT and CDR2 FQNNGV. Unmatched junction bases numbered 6, after V lost 2 bases and J lost 7 bases. CDR3 amino acids: CASSLQLAGVGTQYF. CDR3 coding DNA: TGTGCCAGCAGCTTACAACTAGCGGGAGTCGGGACCCAGTACTTC.

The chain recombines TRBV5-1 with TRBJ2-2; 7 nucleotides line up with TRBD1. The CDR3 runs to 17 residues. Germline lookup yields CDR1 SGHRS and CDR2 YFSETQ. The V gene end was trimmed by 4 bases and the J gene end by 3 bases; junction bases not matched to a gene: 12. CDR3 sequence (DNA): TGCGCCAGCAGCGACTCCGGGACAGTTGGGGACACCGGGGAGCTGTTTTTT. This gives the protein CASSDSGTVGDTGELFF.

This chain's CDR3 is CATQTRRWSTDTQYF. The CDR3 DNA is TGCGCCACCCAGACGCGGAGATGGAGCACAGATACGCAGTATTTT. The chain couples TRBV4-1 to TRBJ2-3; no reliable D call. CDR3 length equals 15 residues. Trimming took 10 bases from V and 0 from J, leaving 17 bases between them. Per the germline V gene, CDR1 is MGHRA and CDR2 is YSYEKL.

The chain is built from TRBV5-4 and TRBJ2-7; TRBD2 aligns across 12 bases. The CDR3 extends over 17 amino acids. The germline CDR1 and CDR2 sequences are SGHNT and YYREEE (reference sequence). Unmatched junction bases numbered 8, after V lost 4 bases and J lost 0 bases. The CDR3 sequence: CASSRTSGNIHSYEQYF. Here the CDR3 DNA reads TGTGCCAGCAGCCGGACTAGCGGGAATATTCACTCCTACGAGCAGTACTTC.